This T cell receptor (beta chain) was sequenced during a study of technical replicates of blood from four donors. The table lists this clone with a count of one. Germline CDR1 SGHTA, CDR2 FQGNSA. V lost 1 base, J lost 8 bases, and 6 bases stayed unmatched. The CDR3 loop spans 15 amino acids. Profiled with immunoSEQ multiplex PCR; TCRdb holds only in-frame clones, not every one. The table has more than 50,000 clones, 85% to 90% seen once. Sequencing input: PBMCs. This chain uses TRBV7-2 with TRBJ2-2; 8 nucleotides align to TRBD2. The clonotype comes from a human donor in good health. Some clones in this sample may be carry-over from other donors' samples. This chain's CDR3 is CASSLGGTRGGELFF. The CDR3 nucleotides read TGTGCCAGCAGCTTAGGGGGGACTAGGGGTGGGGAGCTGTTTTTT.